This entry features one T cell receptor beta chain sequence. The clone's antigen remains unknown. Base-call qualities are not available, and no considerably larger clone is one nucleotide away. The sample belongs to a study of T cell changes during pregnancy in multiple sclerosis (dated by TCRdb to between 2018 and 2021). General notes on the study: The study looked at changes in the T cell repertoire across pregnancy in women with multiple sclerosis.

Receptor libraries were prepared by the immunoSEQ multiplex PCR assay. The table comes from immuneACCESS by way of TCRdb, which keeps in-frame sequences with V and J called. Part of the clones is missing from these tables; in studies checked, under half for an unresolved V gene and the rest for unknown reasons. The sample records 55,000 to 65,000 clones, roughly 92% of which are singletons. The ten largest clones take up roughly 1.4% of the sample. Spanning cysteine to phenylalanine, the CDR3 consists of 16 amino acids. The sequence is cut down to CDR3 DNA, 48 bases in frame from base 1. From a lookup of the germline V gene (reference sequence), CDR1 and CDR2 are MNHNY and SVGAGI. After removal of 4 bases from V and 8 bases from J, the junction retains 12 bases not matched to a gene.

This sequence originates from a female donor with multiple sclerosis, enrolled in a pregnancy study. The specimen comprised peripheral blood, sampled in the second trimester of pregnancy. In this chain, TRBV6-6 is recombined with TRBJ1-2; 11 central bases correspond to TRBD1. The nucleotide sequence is TGTGCCAGCAGTTCCGGGACAGGGGGTTCTTCTATGGGCTACACCTTC. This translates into CASSSGTGGSSMGYTF.